The T cell receptor beta chain under discussion was sequenced for a study of persistence of HIV-infected CD4 T cells. Across the study: Two participants gave one leukapheresis sample; others gave up to roughly 180 mL blood repeatedly.

The study's findings and limits: Compared with CD3/CD28-stimulated cells, CMV- and Gag-responding cells showed lower TCRbeta richness.

This was the immunoSEQ version 4 assay in survey mode. The assay was immunoSEQ multiplex PCR, and TCRdb's table has in-frame clones only and misses some. The sample includes almost 20,000 clones, more than 55% of them seen just once. By share of the sample, this clone is large. Its antigen remains unknown. The stimulus was an HIV-1 Gag 15-mer peptide pool, 1 ug/peptide/mL. Responding CD4+ T cells were sorted by upregulation of both CD40 ligand and CD69. Donors had CD4+ T cell counts above 400 cells/uL and were CMV-seropositive. The material sequenced was CD4+ T cells sorted from PBMCs after approximately 20-hour stimulation, taken from a patient who received antiretroviral therapy. The clonotype originates from an adult woman with HIV who was CMV-seropositive.

The CDR3 DNA reads TGCGCCAGCGGACAACAAGAGACCCAGTACTTC. Its translation: CASGQQETQYF. The J gene is TRBJ2-5, the V gene TRBV10-1; D might be TRBD1 (5 bases). V lost 8 bases and J 2 bases, leaving 6 bases between the germline ends. The CDR3 is 11 amino acids. Germline V gene data show CDR1 as WNHNN and CDR2 as SYGVQD (reference sequence).